The 32 T cell receptor beta chains in this list originate from one sample, sequenced in a study of blood T cell repertoires in COVID-19. Clones were sequenced by immunoSEQ multiplex PCR, and TCRdb holds only the in-frame ones, with some missing. This sample has 250,000 to 350,000 clones, with roughly 80% found just once. Sequenced material: peripheral blood. The receptor set was obtained from a woman aged 45-65 years with active or convalescent COVID-19.

This sequence joins TRBV7-2 and TRBJ1-5; possible D gene TRBD1, 5 bases. V was cut by 3 bases and J by 2 bases, with 14 bases left in between. The germline gives CDR1 SGHTA, CDR2 FQGNSA. The CDR3 length is 16 residues. The CDR3: CASSLTTTGRNQPQHF. CDR3 in DNA: TGTGCCAGCAGCTTGACCACCACAGGACGCAATCAGCCCCAGCATTTT.

V gene TRBV6-5 combines with J gene TRBJ1-1, with unresolved D. The germline V gene has CDR1 MNHEY and CDR2 SVGAGI. The CDR3 is 13 amino acids. Trimming pared 2 bases from V and 5 bases from J, leaving 9 bases between. CDR3 DNA sequence: TGTGCCAGCAGTTACACCCCGGGAACTGAAGCTTTCTTT. Translation gives CASSYTPGTEAFF.

The V and J genes are TRBV5-4 and TRBJ1-1, with D unclear. Per germline, CDR1 SGHNT and CDR2 YYREEE (reference sequence). Trimming took off 0 bases at V and 1 base at J, with 7 bases between the two ends. This CDR3 has 14 amino acids. The CDR3 DNA is TGTGCCAGCAGCTTGGACCCAGGGAACACTGAAGCTTTCTTT. Protein product: CASSLDPGNTEAFF.

The rearrangement uses TRBV14 and TRBJ1-2; D is unclear. Trimming cost V 3 bases and J 8 bases, with 16 bases left between them. The germline V gene has CDR1 SGHDN and CDR2 FVKESK. The CDR3 covers 14 residues. In nucleotides, the CDR3 is TGTGCCAGCAGCCAGTCCGGGGAAGGTGTCGGCTACACCTTC. Translation gives CASSQSGEGVGYTF.

The sample holds one count of this clone. V gene TRBV19 combines with J gene TRBJ1-5, with D tentatively TRBD1 (5 bases). CDR3 length equals 15 residues. Germline V gives CDR1 LNHDA, CDR2 SQIVND (reference sequence). V lost 7 bases and J lost 2, with 15 bases in between. CDR3 protein: CASTTTGLGNQPQHF. CDR3 DNA: TGTGCCAGTACTACAACAGGTCTTGGCAATCAGCCCCAGCATTTT.

The V and J genes are TRBV11-1 and TRBJ2-1, with D possibly matching TRBD1 (6 bases). The CDR3 runs to 16 residues. Germline V lookup: CDR1 SGHAT, CDR2 FQDESV (reference sequence). V gave up 5 bases and J gave up 0 bases, with 14 bases separating them. The CDR3 sequence is CASSNLGASSYNEQFF. The CDR3, as DNA: TGTGCCAGCAGCAACCTGGGGGCGAGCTCCTACAATGAGCAGTTCTTC. Combining the CDR3 with reference TRBV11-1 and TRBJ2-1 gives the whole variable domain EAEVAQSPRYKITEKSQAVAFWCDPISGHATLYWYRQILGQGPELLVQFQDESVVDDSQLPKDRFSAERLKGVDSTLKIQPAELGDSAMYLCASSNLGASSYNEQFFGPGTRLTVL.

The chain couples TRBV5-5 to TRBJ2-7; D possibly corresponds to TRBD1 (6 bases). The CDR3 has 15 amino acids. The germline V and J ends were trimmed by 4 bases and 3 bases, with 17 bases remaining between them. Germline CDR1 and CDR2: SGHKS and YYEKEE (reference sequence). The CDR3 region is CASSLQGRPYYEQYF. CDR3 bases: TGTGCCAGCAGCCTACAGGGTCGACCCTACTACGAGCAGTACTTC.

The V gene is TRBV6-5, the J gene TRBJ2-1; tentatively, D is TRBD2 (6 bases). Germline lookup yields CDR1 MNHEY and CDR2 SVGAGI. CDR3 size: 15 residues. The germline V and J ends were trimmed by 0 bases and 7 bases, with 13 bases remaining between them. CDR3 protein: CASSYSGLAPNEQFF. The CDR3 bases are TGTGCCAGCAGTTACTCAGGGCTAGCGCCGAATGAGCAGTTCTTC.

The chain links TRBV2 to TRBJ2-1; TRBD1 aligns across 7 bases. Germline-derived CDR1 and CDR2 are SNHLY and FYNNEI. J was trimmed by 1 base and V by 6 bases; bases with no gene match: 3. The CDR3 has 14 amino acids. The CDR3 coding sequence is TGTGCCAGCAGCTCCAGGGGGTCCTACAATGAGCAGTTCTTC. Amino acids: CASSSRGSYNEQFF. The complete variable domain, with remaining parts taken from reference TRBV2 and TRBJ2-1, reads EPEVTQTPSHQVTQMGQEVILRCVPISNHLYFYWYRQILGQKVEFLVSFYNNEISEKSEIFDDQFSVERPDGSNFTLKIRSTKLEDSAMYFCASSSRGSYNEQFFGPGTRLTVL.

The V gene is TRBV20-1, the J gene TRBJ2-1; 11 bases map to TRBD2. Trimming took 3 bases from V and 9 from J; bases not matched to a gene: 10. Germline V gene sequence: CDR1 DFQATT, CDR2 SNEGSKA (reference sequence). CDR3 length: 15 amino acids. CDR3 sequence (DNA): TGCAGTGCTAGTATACTAGCGGGAGAGGGAGGTGAGCAGTTCTTC. This translates into CSASILAGEGGEQFF.

J is TRBJ2-1 and V is TRBV2; 7 bases match TRBD2. CDR3 length: 16 residues. Germline V gene data show CDR1 as SNHLY and CDR2 as FYNNEI. With 5 bases clipped from V and 9 bases from J, the junction kept 16 bases outside the gene matches. In DNA form, the CDR3 reads TGTGCCAGCAGTCCAAGCGGGATATTGGAATTCGCTGAGCAGTTCTTC. Translated, it gives CASSPSGILEFAEQFF.

The chain couples TRBV27 to TRBJ1-2; 10 bases are shared with TRBD1. Germline V CDR1 and CDR2: MNHEY, SMNVEV (reference sequence). The ends lost 10 bases at V and 3 bases at J; junction bases unmatched: 5. The CDR3 consists of 13 residues. Written as DNA, the CDR3 is TGTGCCACATCGGGGACAGGGGACTATGGCTACACCTTC. This gives the protein CATSGTGDYGYTF.

The V call is TRBV28, the J call TRBJ1-5, with 9 bases matching TRBD1. Germline V gene lookup returns CDR1 MDHEN and CDR2 SYDVKM. This CDR3 contains 15 residues. V lost 7 bases, J lost 6 bases, and 10 bases stayed unmatched. The CDR3, as DNA: TGTGCCAGCAAATACCGGGACAGGGCAACTCAGCCCCAGCATTTT. This translates into CASKYRDRATQPQHF. Based on the CDR3 plus reference TRBV28 and TRBJ1-5, the full variable domain is DVKVTQSSRYLVKRTGEKVFLECVQDMDHENMFWYRQDPGLGLRLIYFSYDVKMKEKGDIPEGYSVSREKKERFSLILESASTNQTSMYLCASKYRDRATQPQHFGDGTRLSIL.

The chain is built from TRBV3-1 (or the pseudogene TRBV3-2) and TRBJ2-7, with 11 bases fitting TRBD2. Germline V gene lookup returns CDR1 LGHDT and CDR2 YNNKEL (reference sequence). The length of the CDR3 is 14 residues. Trimming removed 4 bases from V and 5 bases from J; junction bases left unmatched: 4. The CDR3 spells CASSLSGRGHEQYF. The CDR3 nucleotides are TGTGCCAGCAGCCTTAGCGGGAGGGGCCACGAGCAGTACTTC.

CDR3 protein: CASNSGTGIETQYF. The CDR3 DNA is TGTGCCAGCAACTCCGGGACAGGGATAGAGACCCAGTACTTC. The V gene is TRBV5-8, the J gene TRBJ2-5, with TRBD1 matching over 9 bases. The germline V gene encodes CDR1 SGHTS and CDR2 YDEGEE. The CDR3 loop spans 14 amino acids. The V and J ends lost 6 bases and 4 bases, in that order; junction bases with no gene match: 7.

A single count supports this clone. The chain joins TRBV28 to TRBJ2-7; 10 nucleotides line up with TRBD2. The CDR3 runs to 15 residues. The junction had 8 bases not matched to a gene; V was cut back by 7 bases and J by 2 bases. Germline CDR1 and CDR2: MDHEN and SYDVKM. CDR3 coding DNA: TGTGCCAGCACCGATCTAGCGGGGGTCGCCTACGAGCAGTACTTC. It translates to CASTDLAGVAYEQYF. The full variable domain, completed using reference TRBV28 and TRBJ2-7, is DVKVTQSSRYLVKRTGEKVFLECVQDMDHENMFWYRQDPGLGLRLIYFSYDVKMKEKGDIPEGYSVSREKKERFSLILESASTNQTSMYLCASTDLAGVAYEQYFGPGTRLTVT.

The chain has TRBV5-1 and TRBJ2-2; D is possibly TRBD1 (6 bases). CDR1 and CDR2 from the germline V gene are SGHRS and YFSETQ. Trimming cost V 0 bases and J 3 bases, with 12 bases left between them. The CDR3 runs to 16 residues. CDR3: CASSLAWTEYTGELFF. CDR3 coding DNA: TGCGCCAGCAGCTTGGCCTGGACAGAATACACCGGGGAGCTGTTTTTT.

This clone was seen just once. The rearrangement joins TRBV6-1 to TRBJ2-6, with 7 bases fitting TRBD2. Germline assignment: CDR1 MNHNS and CDR2 SASEGT. J was trimmed by 0 bases and V by 0 bases; bases with no gene match: 2. This CDR3 spans 17 amino acids. The CDR3 nucleotides are TGTGCCAGCAGTGAAGCTTTAGCGGGCTCTGGGGCCAACGTCCTGACTTTC. This codes for CASSEALAGSGANVLTF.

The CDR3 DNA follows: TGCGCCAGCAGCGCCGGGACTAGCGGGATCGGGGAGCAGTTCTTC. It yields the protein CASSAGTSGIGEQFF. The V gene is TRBV5-1, the J gene TRBJ2-1; 13 bases agree with TRBD2. After removal of 4 bases from V and 10 bases from J, the junction contained 8 bases not matched to a gene. Germline loops: CDR1 SGHRS, CDR2 YFSETQ. The CDR3 has 15 amino acids. Supplemented by reference TRBV5-1 and TRBJ2-1, the full variable domain reads KAGVTQTPRYLIKTRGQQVTLSCSPISGHRSVSWYQQTPGQGLQFLFEYFSETQRNKGNFPGRFSGRQFSNSRSEMNVSTLELGDSALYLCASSAGTSGIGEQFFGPGTRLTVL.

The V call is TRBV18, the J call TRBJ1-5; D is ambiguous. The V end lost 5 bases, the J end lost 7 bases, and 18 bases lay between the germline ends. Germline CDR1 is KGHSH and CDR2 is LQKENI. There are 15 residues in the CDR3. The CDR3 region is CASSSQRAREQPQHF. The CDR3 DNA sequence: TGTGCCAGCTCATCTCAAAGGGCGAGGGAACAGCCCCAGCATTTT.

V and J are TRBV27 and TRBJ2-2; D is uncertain. The germline CDR1 and CDR2 sequences are MNHEY and SMNVEV (reference sequence). Trimming shortened V by 0 bases and J by 7 bases, and 6 bases separated the two germline ends. This CDR3 spans 13 amino acids. DNA of the CDR3: TGTGCCAGCAGTTTATCGTACAGCGGGGAGCTGTTTTTT. Protein product: CASSLSYSGELFF.

This clone showed up just once. V gene TRBV28 combines with J gene TRBJ1-4, with 10 bases that match TRBD1. The CDR3 loop spans 16 amino acids. Losses at the gene ends were 4 bases for V and 2 bases for J; bases not matched to a gene: 4. Germline-derived CDR1 and CDR2 are MDHEN and SYDVKM. CDR3 in DNA: TGTGCCAGCAGTTGGGGGGGACAGGGGACTAATGAAAAACTGTTTTTT. Translated: CASSWGGQGTNEKLFF.

There are a few counts of this clone. This chain uses TRBV9 with TRBJ2-7; 7 nucleotides line up with TRBD1. Germline CDR1 SGDLS, CDR2 YYNGEE. This CDR3 comprises 14 residues. The V gene end was trimmed by 2 bases and the J gene end by 3 bases; junction bases not matched to a gene: 5. CDR3 sequence (DNA): TGTGCCAGCAGCGTCTCCCGGGACAGCTACGAGCAGTACTTC. The encoded protein is CASSVSRDSYEQYF.

CDR3 sequence: CASIPTTGGRGYTF. CDR3 bases: TGTGCCAGCATTCCAACTACAGGGGGCCGCGGCTACACCTTC. This chain links TRBV6-5 with TRBJ1-2; 9 nucleotides line up with TRBD1. The germline gives CDR1 MNHEY, CDR2 SVGAGI. The V gene end was trimmed by 7 bases and the J gene end by 8 bases; junction bases not matched to a gene: 11. The CDR3 is 14 amino acids.

J is TRBJ1-2 and V is TRBV27; 8 bases match TRBD1. Germline lookup yields CDR1 MNHEY and CDR2 SMNVEV (reference sequence). Trimming at V came to 3 bases and at J to 8 bases, leaving 8 bases not matched to a gene. The CDR3 sequence is 14 residues long. As DNA, the CDR3 is TGTGCCAGCAGTTTCGGACAGGGCGGGGAAGGCTACACCTTC. It yields the protein CASSFGQGGEGYTF.

The table lists this clone with a count of one. CDR3 in DNA: TGTGCCAGCAGTCCCGCAGGGGCAGATGGAAACACCATATATTTT. Protein sequence: CASSPAGADGNTIYF. The rearrangement joins TRBV28 to TRBJ1-3, with D tentatively TRBD1 (6 bases). This CDR3 has 15 amino acids. Between the trimmed V and J ends, which lost 5 bases and 3 bases, there was a span of 14 bases. Per germline, CDR1 MDHEN and CDR2 SYDVKM.

The chain combines TRBV7-6 with TRBJ1-4; D uncertain. Trimming removed 5 bases at V and 0 bases at J, with 13 bases between. The CDR3 consists of 16 residues. CDR1 and CDR2 (germline): SGHVS, FNYEAQ. The CDR3 reads CASSLFSGATNEKLFF. CDR3 sequence (DNA): TGTGCCAGCAGCCTGTTTAGTGGTGCAACTAATGAAAAACTGTTTTTT.

The chain carries TRBV5-1 and TRBJ1-4; TRBD1 agrees at 8 bases. The trim removed 0 bases at V and 5 bases at J, leaving 6 bases unmatched. This CDR3 comprises 16 residues. CDR1 SGHRS and CDR2 YFSETQ come from the germline V gene. CDR3 sequence reads: CASSLARTGFNEKLFF. In DNA form, the CDR3 reads TGCGCCAGCAGCTTGGCTAGGACAGGGTTCAATGAAAAACTGTTTTTT.

This rearrangement joins TRBV7-2 to TRBJ2-7; D remains unclear. This CDR3 is built from 13 residues. Trimming stripped 3 bases from V and 3 bases from J, with 9 bases between. Per the germline V gene, CDR1 is SGHTA and CDR2 is FQGNSA. The CDR3 DNA reads as TGTGCCAGCAGCTTCGAAGACTTCTACGAGCAGTACTTC. Amino acid sequence: CASSFEDFYEQYF.

The chain combines TRBV6-5 with TRBJ1-5; D gene ambiguous. Germline V gene data show CDR1 as MNHEY and CDR2 as SVGAGI. The CDR3 is 15 residues long. V shed 8 bases and J shed 2 bases, with 16 bases lying between them. CDR3 DNA: TGTGCCAGCCTCTCCGGCCGGGTTGGCAATCAGCCCCAGCATTTT. Translation gives CASLSGRVGNQPQHF.

This sequence joins TRBV11-2 and TRBJ2-7; 8 nucleotides align to TRBD1. Germline CDR1 and CDR2: SGHAT and FQNNGV. CDR3 length equals 15 residues. The V gene end was trimmed by 5 bases and the J gene end by 2 bases; junction bases not matched to a gene: 8. CDR3 residues: CASSPGTGPTYEQYF. CDR3 bases: TGTGCCAGCAGCCCCGGGACAGGTCCTACCTACGAGCAGTACTTC.

V gene TRBV5-1 combines with J gene TRBJ2-5; D is possibly TRBD2 (6 bases). CDR1 and CDR2 (germline): SGHRS, YFSETQ. The CDR3 contains 14 residues. V lost 0 bases and J 3 bases, leaving 9 bases between the germline ends. The CDR3, as DNA: TGCGCCAGCAGCTTGGCCACGGGGGAAGAGACCCAGTACTTC. Translating gives CASSLATGEETQYF.